This is a list of T cell receptor beta chains from one sample in a study of T cell responses to AZD1222 COVID-19 vaccine. Libraries were prepared by immunoSEQ multiplex PCR; TCRdb keeps only in-frame clonotypes and omits some of them. There are roughly 120,000 clones in the sample; roughly 86% occur only once, and about 3% lies in the top ten. Specimen: peripheral blood, collected 28 days after the second AZD1222 dose. The receptor set was obtained from an adult who received the AZD1222 COVID-19 vaccine. Each CDR3 is given without its conserved first and last residue. The D gene is left open where the match is weak.

ASSSTGANYGYT	TRBV11-2	TRBD1	TRBJ1-2
ASSEAGGVYEQY	TRBV6-1	TRBD2	TRBJ2-7
ASSPGDSRSYEQY	TRBV5-4	NA	TRBJ2-7
SVVPVEGYT	TRBV29-1	NA	TRBJ1-2
ASSIGTSALEETQY	TRBV19	TRBD2	TRBJ2-5
ASSLRPAVSQMNTEAF	TRBV5-1	NA	TRBJ1-1
ASSYSDRGSEQY	TRBV6-6	TRBD1	TRBJ2-7
ASSSSSLAGFYYEQY	TRBV28	TRBD2	TRBJ2-7
ASSQRTGSYEQY	TRBV4-1	NA	TRBJ2-7
ASGRDLNEKLF	TRBV5-1	NA	TRBJ1-4
ASSQDRGQRGGTEQF	TRBV4-3	TRBD2	TRBJ2-1
ASSLETGTGELF	TRBV11-2	NA	TRBJ2-2
ASSSFPRGTSSHNEQF	TRBV7-2	TRBD2	TRBJ2-1
ASTDRERRGYT	TRBV25-1	TRBD1	TRBJ1-2
ASTIPRPEWNHSPLH	TRBV28	NA	TRBJ1-6
ASSRATNEKLF	TRBV6-5	NA	TRBJ1-4
ASSYSPGQENSPLH	TRBV6-6	NA	TRBJ1-6
ASSLEQGNTGELF	TRBV4-3	NA	TRBJ2-2
ASSQDLRAGGHYNEQF	TRBV4-1	TRBD2	TRBJ2-1
ASSILAGSSYNEQF	TRBV9	TRBD2	TRBJ2-1
ATRSGDEGGYT	TRBV24-1	NA	TRBJ1-2
ASSRSTTQETQY	TRBV10-2	NA	TRBJ2-5
ASSLAAGNLNTEAF	TRBV7-2	NA	TRBJ1-1
ASSLQGKGEAF	TRBV12-3/TRBV12-4	NA	TRBJ1-1
ASRDVDFYGYT	TRBV6-5	NA	TRBJ1-2
ASSLGTAGEADTQY	TRBV11-3	TRBD2	TRBJ2-3
ASSVAEAATTYGYT	TRBV9	NA	TRBJ1-2
ASSLDPASGNTIY	TRBV11-3	NA	TRBJ1-3
ASSYSIRGTGELF	TRBV6-5	NA	TRBJ2-2
ASSLTVRETQY	TRBV7-3	NA	TRBJ2-5
ASSPRRGKLVGNEQF	TRBV14	NA	TRBJ2-1
ASKPGQGAGQPQH	TRBV19	TRBD1	TRBJ1-5
ASSRDRDNEQF	TRBV2	TRBD1	TRBJ2-1
ASSQDRGWNQPQH	TRBV7-2	TRBD1	TRBJ1-5
ASSFGEGQPQH	TRBV5-1	NA	TRBJ1-5
ASRKEGNSPLH	TRBV10-1	NA	TRBJ1-6
ASSLVQGGYT	TRBV28	NA	TRBJ1-2
ASSLVGLAGGTDTQY	TRBV5-1	TRBD2	TRBJ2-3
ASSLSRDLPLH	TRBV28	NA	TRBJ1-6
ASSPMAGASEQY	TRBV6-6	NA	TRBJ2-7
ASSPRERPLGNEQF	TRBV7-2	NA	TRBJ2-1
ASSLGQFYNSPLH	TRBV28	NA	TRBJ1-6
ASSERPHEGLGTVHNEQF	TRBV9	TRBD1	TRBJ2-1
ATGQLTGLNEKLF	TRBV19	TRBD1	TRBJ1-4
ATSLQGQPQH	TRBV15	NA	TRBJ1-5
ASSPAAAWGYT	TRBV18	NA	TRBJ1-2
ASSLGTGFIDYGYT	TRBV18	TRBD1	TRBJ1-2
ASSLGGGYEQY	TRBV11-3	NA	TRBJ2-7
ASSVPSPGANVLT	TRBV9	NA	TRBJ2-6
ASSLTGGITDTQY	TRBV7-9	TRBD2	TRBJ2-3
ASSLVQAPNTGELF	TRBV7-7	NA	TRBJ2-2
ASSSNRGSNYGYT	TRBV19	TRBD1	TRBJ1-2
ASSQTRGVVEKLF	TRBV4-1	NA	TRBJ1-4
ASRGIGNTEAF	TRBV11-3	NA	TRBJ1-1
ASSPTWGDSAF	TRBV6-2/TRBV6-3	TRBD1	TRBJ1-1
ASSEAEGGGNQPQH	TRBV6-1	NA	TRBJ1-5
ASSRLTDYEQY	TRBV14	NA	TRBJ2-7